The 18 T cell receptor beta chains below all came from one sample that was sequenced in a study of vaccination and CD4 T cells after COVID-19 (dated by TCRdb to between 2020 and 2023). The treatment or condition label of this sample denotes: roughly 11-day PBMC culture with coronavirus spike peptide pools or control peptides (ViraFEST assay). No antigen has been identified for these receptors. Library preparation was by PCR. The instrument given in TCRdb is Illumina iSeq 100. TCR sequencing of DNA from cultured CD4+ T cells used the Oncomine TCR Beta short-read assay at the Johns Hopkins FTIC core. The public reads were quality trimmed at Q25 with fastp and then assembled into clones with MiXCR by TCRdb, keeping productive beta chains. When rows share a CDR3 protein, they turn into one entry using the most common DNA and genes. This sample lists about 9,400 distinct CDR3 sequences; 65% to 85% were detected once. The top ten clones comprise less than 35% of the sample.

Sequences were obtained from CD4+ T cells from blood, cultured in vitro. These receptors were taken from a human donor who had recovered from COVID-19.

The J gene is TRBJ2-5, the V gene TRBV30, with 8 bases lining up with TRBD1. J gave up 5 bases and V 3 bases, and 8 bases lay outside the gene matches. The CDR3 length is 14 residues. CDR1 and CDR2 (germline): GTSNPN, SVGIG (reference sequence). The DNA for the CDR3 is TGTGCCTGGAGGCCGCAGGGGGCGGTTGAGACCCAGTACTTC. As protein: CAWRPQGAVETQYF.

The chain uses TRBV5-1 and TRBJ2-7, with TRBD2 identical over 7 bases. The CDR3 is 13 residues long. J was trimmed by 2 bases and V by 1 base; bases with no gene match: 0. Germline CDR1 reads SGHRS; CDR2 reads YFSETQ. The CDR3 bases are TGCGCCAGCAGCTTGAGCGGGGCCTACGAGCAGTACTTC. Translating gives CASSLSGAYEQYF.

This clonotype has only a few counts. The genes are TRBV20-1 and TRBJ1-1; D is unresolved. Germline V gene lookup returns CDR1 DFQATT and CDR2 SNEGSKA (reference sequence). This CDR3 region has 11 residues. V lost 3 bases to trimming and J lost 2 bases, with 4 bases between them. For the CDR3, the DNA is TGCAGTGCTAGCAGAAACACTGAAGCTTTCTTT. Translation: CSASRNTEAFF.

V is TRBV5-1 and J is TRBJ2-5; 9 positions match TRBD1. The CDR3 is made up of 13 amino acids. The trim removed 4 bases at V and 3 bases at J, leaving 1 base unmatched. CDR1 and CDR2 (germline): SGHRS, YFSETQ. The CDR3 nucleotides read TGCGCCAGCAGCCGACAGGGGGAAGAGACCCAGTACTTC. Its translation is CASSRQGEETQYF.

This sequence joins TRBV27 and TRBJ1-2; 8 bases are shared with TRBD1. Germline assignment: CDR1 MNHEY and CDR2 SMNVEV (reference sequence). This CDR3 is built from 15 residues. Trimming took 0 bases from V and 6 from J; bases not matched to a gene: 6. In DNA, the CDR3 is TGTGCCAGCAGTTTATCGGACAGGGCGGCCCATGGCTACACCTTC. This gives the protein CASSLSDRAAHGYTF.

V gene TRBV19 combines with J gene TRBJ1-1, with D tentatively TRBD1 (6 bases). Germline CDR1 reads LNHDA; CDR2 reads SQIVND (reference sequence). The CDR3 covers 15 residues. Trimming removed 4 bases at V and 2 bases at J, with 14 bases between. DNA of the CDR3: TGTGCCAGTAGTACCGCAATGGGGGCCAACACTGAAGCTTTCTTT. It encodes CASSTAMGANTEAFF.

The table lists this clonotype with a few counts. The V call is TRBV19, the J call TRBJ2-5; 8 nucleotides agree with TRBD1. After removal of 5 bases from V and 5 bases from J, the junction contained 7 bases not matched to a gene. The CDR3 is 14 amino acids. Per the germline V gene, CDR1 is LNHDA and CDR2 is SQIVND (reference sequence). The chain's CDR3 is CASSGQGKGETQYF. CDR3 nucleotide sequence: TGTGCCAGTAGTGGACAGGGTAAGGGGGAGACCCAGTACTTC.

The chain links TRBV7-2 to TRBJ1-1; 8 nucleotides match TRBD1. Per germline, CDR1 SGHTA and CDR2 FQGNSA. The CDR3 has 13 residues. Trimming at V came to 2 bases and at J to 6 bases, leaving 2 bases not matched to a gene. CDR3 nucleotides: TGTGCCAGCAGCTTACAGGGGGCCTCTGAAGCTTTCTTT. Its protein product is CASSLQGASEAFF.

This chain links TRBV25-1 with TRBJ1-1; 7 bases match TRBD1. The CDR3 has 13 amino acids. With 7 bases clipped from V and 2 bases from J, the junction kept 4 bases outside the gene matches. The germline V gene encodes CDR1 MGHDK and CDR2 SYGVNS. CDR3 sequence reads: CASTRTGNTEAFF. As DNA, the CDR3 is TGTGCCAGCACTCGGACAGGAAACACTGAAGCTTTCTTT.

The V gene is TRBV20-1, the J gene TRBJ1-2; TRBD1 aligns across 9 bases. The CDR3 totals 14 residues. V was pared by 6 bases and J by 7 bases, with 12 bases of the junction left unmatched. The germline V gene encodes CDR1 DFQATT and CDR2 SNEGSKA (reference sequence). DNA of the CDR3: TGCAGTGCGGAAATTCCGGGACAGGGATCTGGCTACACCTTC. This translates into CSAEIPGQGSGYTF.

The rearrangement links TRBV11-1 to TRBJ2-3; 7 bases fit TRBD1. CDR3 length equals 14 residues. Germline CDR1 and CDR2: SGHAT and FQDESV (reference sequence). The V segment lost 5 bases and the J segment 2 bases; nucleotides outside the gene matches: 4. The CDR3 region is CASSPTGDTDTQYF. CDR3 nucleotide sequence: TGTGCCAGCAGCCCTACAGGGGACACAGATACGCAGTATTTT. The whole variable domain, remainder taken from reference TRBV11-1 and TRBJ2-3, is EAEVAQSPRYKITEKSQAVAFWCDPISGHATLYWYRQILGQGPELLVQFQDESVVDDSQLPKDRFSAERLKGVDSTLKIQPAELGDSAMYLCASSPTGDTDTQYFGPGTRLTVL.

The CDR3 coding sequence is TGTGCCAGCAGTTACCCCCCGCTCCAGACCCCGGACACCATATATTTT. Translated, it gives CASSYPPLQTPDTIYF. This rearrangement joins TRBV6-2 or TRBV6-3 to TRBJ1-3; D not certain. The V end was cut by 2 bases, the J end by 8 bases, with 19 bases between. The germline gives CDR1 MNHEY, CDR2 SVGEGT. This CDR3 contains 16 residues.

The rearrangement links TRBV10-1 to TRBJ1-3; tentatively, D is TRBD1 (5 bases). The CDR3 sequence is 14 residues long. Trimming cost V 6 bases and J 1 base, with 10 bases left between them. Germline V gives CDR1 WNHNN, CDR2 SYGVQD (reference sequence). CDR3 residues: CASSAGPSGNTIYF. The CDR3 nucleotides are TGCGCCAGCAGCGCAGGGCCTTCTGGAAACACCATATATTTT.

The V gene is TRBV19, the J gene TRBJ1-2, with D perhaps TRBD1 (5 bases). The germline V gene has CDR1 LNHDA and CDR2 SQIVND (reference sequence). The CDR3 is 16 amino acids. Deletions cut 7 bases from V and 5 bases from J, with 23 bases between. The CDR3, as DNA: TGTGCCAGTACCCCCTACGGGACCCTCGCTCGTTATGGCTACACCTTC. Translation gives CASTPYGTLARYGYTF. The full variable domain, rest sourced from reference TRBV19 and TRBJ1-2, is DGGITQSPKYLFRKEGQNVTLSCEQNLNHDAMYWYRQDPGQGLRLIYYSQIVNDFQKGDIAEGYSVSREKKESFPLTVTSAQKNPTAFYLCASTPYGTLARYGYTFGSGTRLTVV.

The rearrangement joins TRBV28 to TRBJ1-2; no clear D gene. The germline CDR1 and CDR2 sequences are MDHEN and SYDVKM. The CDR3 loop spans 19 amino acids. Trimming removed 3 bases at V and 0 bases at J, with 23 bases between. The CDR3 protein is CASSFLNPFRTAANYGYTF. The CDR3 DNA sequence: TGTGCCAGCAGTTTCCTCAATCCCTTTCGGACGGCAGCTAACTATGGCTACACCTTC.

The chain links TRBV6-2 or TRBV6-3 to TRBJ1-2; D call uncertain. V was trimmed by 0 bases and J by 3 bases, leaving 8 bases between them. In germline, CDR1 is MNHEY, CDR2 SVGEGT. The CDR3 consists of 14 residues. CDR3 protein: CASSYSEGDYGYTF. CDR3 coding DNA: TGTGCCAGCAGTTACTCCGAGGGTGACTATGGCTACACCTTC.

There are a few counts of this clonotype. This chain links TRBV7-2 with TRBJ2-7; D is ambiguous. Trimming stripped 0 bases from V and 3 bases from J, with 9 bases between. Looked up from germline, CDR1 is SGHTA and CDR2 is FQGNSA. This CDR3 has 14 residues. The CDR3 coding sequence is TGTGCCAGCAGCTTAGCGGCCAGGAACTACGAGCAGTACTTC. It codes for CASSLAARNYEQYF.

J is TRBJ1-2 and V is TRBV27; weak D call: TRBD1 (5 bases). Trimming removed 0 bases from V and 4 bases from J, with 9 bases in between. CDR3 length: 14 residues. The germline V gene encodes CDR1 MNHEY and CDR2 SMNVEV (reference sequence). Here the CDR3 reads CASSLSGRTYGYTF. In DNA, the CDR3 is TGTGCCAGCAGTTTATCGGGGCGGACCTATGGCTACACCTTC.